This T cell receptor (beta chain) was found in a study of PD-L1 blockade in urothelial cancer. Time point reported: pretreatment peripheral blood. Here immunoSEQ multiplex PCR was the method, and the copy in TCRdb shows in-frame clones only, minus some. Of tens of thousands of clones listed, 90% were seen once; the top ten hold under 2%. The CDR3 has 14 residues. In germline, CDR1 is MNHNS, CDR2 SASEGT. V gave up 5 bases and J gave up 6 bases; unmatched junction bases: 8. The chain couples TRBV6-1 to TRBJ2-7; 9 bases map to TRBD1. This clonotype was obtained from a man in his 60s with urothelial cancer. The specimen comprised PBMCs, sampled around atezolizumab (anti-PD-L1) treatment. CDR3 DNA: TGTGCCAGCAGTAGGGACAGGGAATTAGGCGAGCAGTACTTC. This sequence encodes CASSRDRELGEQYF.